This paragraph reports one T cell receptor (beta chain). The CDR3 is 19 amino acids. This entry is derived from a study of blood T cell repertoires in COVID-19. As for the study in general: Both acute and convalescent COVID-19 samples were obtained from the United States, Italy and Spain. T cells, B-cell-depleted T cells, or PBMCs supplied cDNA or gDNA.

Per the authors' pipeline: How many nucleated cells were present was estimated from reference gene primer amplification. Sequencing was performed with immunoSEQ multiplex PCR; in TCRdb, only in-frame clones are kept and a portion is missing. Clone size and V and J calls were adopted from that table, with D and trimming inferred from the DNA. Here the sample spans about 45,000 clones, about nine tenths being singletons. The sequence was obtained from a human donor in a cohort sampled during active COVID-19. V and J are TRBV21-1 and TRBJ2-6; the tabulated D call, TRBD1, remains unverified against the DNA. TRBV21-1 is an annotated pseudogene. Sequencing was carried out using peripheral blood. The CDR3 loop reads CASSNIGQDGVSGANVLTF. The CDR3 coding sequence is TGTGCCAGCAGCAACATTGGACAGGACGGGGTTTCGGGGGCCAACGTCCTGACTTTC.